Each of the 10 T cell receptor beta chains below was sequenced from the same sample in a study of OX40 agonist ivuxolimab in advanced cancers. The data were produced by immunoSEQ multiplex PCR, yet TCRdb's version contains in-frame clones alone and is incomplete. The sample has about 80,000 clones; 70% to 90% are singletons. The starting material was CD4+ or CD8+ T cells sorted from blood, obtained in a trial of the OX40 agonist ivuxolimab. Source of these receptors: an adult with an advanced solid tumor such as melanoma, head and neck, liver or kidney cancer.

On this clone: Other DNA sequences in the sample encode the same CDR3. The chain carries TRBV15 and TRBJ2-2; no reliable D call. The CDR3 contains 17 residues. Germline assignment: CDR1 LNHNV and CDR2 YYDKDF (reference sequence). V gave up 1 base and J gave up 4 bases, with 16 bases separating them. This CDR3 is CATSRVFTETITGELFF. DNA of the CDR3: TGTGCCACCAGCAGAGTGTTTACGGAAACGATCACCGGGGAGCTGTTTTTT. The complete variable domain, with remaining parts taken from reference TRBV15 and TRBJ2-2, reads DAMVIQNPRYQVTQFGKPVTLSCSQTLNHNVMYWYQQKSSQAPKLLFHYYDKDFNNEADTPDNFQSRRPNTSFCFLDIRSPGLGDTAMYLCATSRVFTETITGELFFGEGSRLTVL.

The chain joins TRBV4-3 to TRBJ1-5; the match to TRBD1 covers 9 bases. The CDR3 consists of 22 residues. Germline V gene data show CDR1 as LGHNA and CDR2 as YSLEER. The junction had 27 bases not matched to a gene; V was cut back by 7 bases and J by 2 bases. DNA of the CDR3: TGCGCCAGCAACTCACGAAACAGACCGGGACAGGGTTCCCTATTGGGCAATCAGCCCCAGCATTTT. Its protein product is CASNSRNRPGQGSLLGNQPQHF.

The rearrangement joins TRBV2 to TRBJ2-1, with unresolved D. The CDR3 contains 12 residues. Trimming cost V 7 bases and J 6 bases, with 10 bases left between them. Germline V gene sequence: CDR1 SNHLY, CDR2 FYNNEI. The DNA for the CDR3 is TGTGCCAGCAATCAGTGGACCAATGAGCAGTTCTTC. It yields the protein CASNQWTNEQFF. Together with reference TRBV2 and TRBJ2-1, the CDR3 gives the full variable domain: EPEVTQTPSHQVTQMGQEVILRCVPISNHLYFYWYRQILGQKVEFLVSFYNNEISEKSEIFDDQFSVERPDGSNFTLKIRSTKLEDSAMYFCASNQWTNEQFFGPGTRLTVL.

CDR3 DNA sequence: TGTGCCAGTAGTATAAGACGAGGGGGGACCCAGTACTTC. Translating it yields CASSIRRGGTQYF. This chain joins TRBV19 and TRBJ2-5; tentatively, D is TRBD1 (6 bases). CDR1 and CDR2 from the germline V gene are LNHDA and SQIVND (reference sequence). This CDR3 contains 13 residues. With 2 bases removed from V and 7 bases from J, the gap between germline ends came to 11 bases.

This clone has a single count. The chain links TRBV4-1 to TRBJ2-1; D possibly corresponds to TRBD2 (5 bases). Trimming pared 1 base from V and 9 bases from J, leaving 13 bases between. The CDR3 spans 14 residues. Germline loops: CDR1 MGHRA, CDR2 YSYEKL. This CDR3 is CASSQGVRGIEQFF. The CDR3 DNA reads TGCGCCAGCAGCCAAGGGGTCAGAGGGATTGAGCAGTTCTTC.

V usage is TRBV5-1 and J usage is TRBJ1-3; 7 positions match TRBD1. J gave up 2 bases and V 3 bases, and 5 bases lay outside the gene matches. The CDR3 is 15 residues long. The V gene's germline CDR1 is SGHRS and CDR2 YFSETQ. Here the CDR3 DNA reads TGCGCCAGCAGCTGGGGGGACAGAACTGGAAACACCATATATTTT. It translates to CASSWGDRTGNTIYF.

This clone was seen ten or more times. The chain carries TRBV7-6 and TRBJ2-5; D is perhaps TRBD2 (6 bases). Per the germline V gene, CDR1 is SGHVS and CDR2 is FNYEAQ. The V end was cut by 1 base, the J end by 5 bases, with 14 bases between. The CDR3 has 15 amino acids. CDR3: CASSLEPGGFETQYF. The CDR3 region has the DNA TGTGCCAGCAGCTTAGAGCCCGGGGGTTTCGAGACCCAGTACTTC.

This clone was observed a handful of times. This chain links TRBV6-5 with TRBJ2-1, with a weak D call TRBD2 (6 bases). CDR3 length: 16 residues. V lost 2 bases and J lost 0, with 11 bases in between. The germline CDR1 and CDR2 sequences are MNHEY and SVGAGI. CDR3 in DNA: TGTGCCAGCAGTTACGGCGGGGATACCTCCTACAATGAGCAGTTCTTC. It translates to CASSYGGDTSYNEQFF.

The chain employs TRBV6-5 and TRBJ1-1, with 7 bases fitting TRBD1. CDR1 is MNHEY, CDR2 SVGAGI, per germline. This CDR3 is built from 13 residues. V shed 8 bases and J 4 bases; nucleotides not matched to a gene: 7. The CDR3 reads CASCTGVGTEAFF. The CDR3 DNA sequence: TGTGCCAGCTGCACAGGGGTTGGCACTGAAGCTTTCTTT.

The CDR3 sequence: CASSWREDTRETQYF. CDR3 DNA sequence: TGTGCCAGCAGCTGGAGAGAGGACACCCGCGAGACCCAGTACTTC. This chain links TRBV5-6 with TRBJ2-5; weak D call: TRBD1 (5 bases). The CDR3 is 15 amino acids. CDR1 is SGHDT, CDR2 YYEEEE, per germline. V was shortened by 3 bases and J by 5 bases, with 17 bases between the two germline ends.